These T cell receptor beta chains were read from a single sample in a study of blood T cell repertoires in COVID-19. TCRdb's table, derived via immunoSEQ multiplex PCR, lists solely in-frame clones and lacks some. This table has 100,000 to 150,000 clones, around 88% appearing once. The sequencing sample was made of PBMCs or T cells enriched from blood (not recorded which). The receptor source for this set is a woman aged 45-65 years who had recovered from COVID-19. The CDR3 runs from the conserved cysteine through the conserved F or W. D genes are given only for firm matches. Some rows have no size entry. The others give once, few or many, or a class for an expanded clone.

clone size	CDR3 length	V gene	D gene	J gene	CDR3 protein	CDR3 DNA
NA	13	TRBV27	NA	TRBJ2-7	CASSGSGAYEQYF	TGTGCCAGCAGTGGGTCGGGGGCCTACGAGCAGTACTTC
NA	12	TRBV29-1	TRBD1	TRBJ2-3	CSVGQGADTQYF	TGCAGCGTTGGCCAGGGGGCAGATACGCAGTATTTT
NA	13	TRBV5-1	NA	TRBJ1-1	CASTMTVNTEAFF	TGCGCCAGCACTATGACAGTGAACACTGAAGCTTTCTTT
NA	13	TRBV6-5	NA	TRBJ2-1	CASSQASTIEQFF	TGTGCCAGCAGCCAGGCCTCTACAATTGAGCAGTTCTTC
NA	15	TRBV7-6	TRBD1	TRBJ1-2	CASSAPRQGIWGYTF	TGTGCCAGCAGCGCCCCCCGACAGGGTATTTGGGGCTACACCTTC
NA	12	TRBV7-9	NA	TRBJ2-5	CASSSEWETQYF	TGTGCCAGCAGTTCCGAGTGGGAGACCCAGTACTTC
NA	13	TRBV9	NA	TRBJ2-1	CASSALGGNEQFF	TGTGCCAGCAGCGCTCTTGGGGGGAATGAGCAGTTCTTC
NA	13	TRBV2	NA	TRBJ1-2	CASSVNPTGGYTF	TGTGCCAGCAGTGTCAATCCGACGGGGGGCTACACCTTC
NA	15	TRBV15	NA	TRBJ1-2	CATSRNLGYYYGYTF	TGTGCCACCAGCAGAAATCTAGGCTACTACTATGGCTACACCTTC
NA	13	TRBV19	NA	TRBJ1-2	CASSIQGNYGYTF	TGTGCCAGTAGTATCCAGGGTAACTATGGCTACACCTTC
few	17	TRBV3-1/TRBV3-2	TRBD2	TRBJ2-1	CASSQETSGGVYNEQFF	TGTGCCAGCAGCCAAGAGACTAGCGGGGGGGTATACAATGAGCAGTTCTTC
NA	12	TRBV2	TRBD1	TRBJ1-2	CASRRQGVSYTF	TGTGCCAGCAGGCGACAGGGGGTCAGCTACACCTTC
NA	13	TRBV5-1	TRBD1	TRBJ1-2	CASSSSTTGGYTF	TGCGCCAGCAGCTCATCTACGACAGGGGGCTACACCTTC
NA	15	TRBV25-1	NA	TRBJ2-1	CASSLPGGPYNEQFF	TGTGCCAGCAGCCTCCCCGGGGGGCCCTACAATGAGCAGTTCTTC
NA	13	TRBV21-1	NA	TRBJ2-1	CASSRGTGDEQFF	TGTGCCAGCAGCAGGGGGACAGGGGATGAGCAGTTCTTC
NA	16	TRBV7-2	NA	TRBJ1-6	CASSLGGWNDNSPLHF	TGTGCCAGCAGCTTAGGCGGCTGGAACGATAATTCACCCCTCCACTTT
NA	15	TRBV4-1	NA	TRBJ1-4	CASRRTELTNEKLFF	TGCGCCAGCAGGCGGACAGAATTGACTAATGAAAAACTGTTTTTT
NA	15	TRBV6-5	NA	TRBJ2-3	CASKAHRRSTDTQYF	TGTGCCAGCAAGGCGCACCGGAGGTCCACAGATACGCAGTATTTT
NA	15	TRBV7-3	NA	TRBJ2-1	CASSPSYSSYNEQFF	TGTGCCAGCAGCCCCTCCTACTCCTCCTACAATGAGCAGTTCTTC
NA	16	TRBV19	TRBD1	TRBJ2-6	CASSSQGASGANVLTF	TGTGCCAGTAGTTCCCAGGGGGCAAGTGGGGCCAACGTCCTGACTTTC
NA	12	TRBV3-1/TRBV3-2	TRBD1	TRBJ1-2	CASSLGQGGYTF	TGTGCCAGCAGCCTGGGACAGGGCGGCTACACCTTC
NA	15	TRBV19	TRBD2	TRBJ2-3	CASTLTSGFTDTQYF	TGTGCCAGTACCCTGACTAGCGGGTTCACAGATACGCAGTATTTT
NA	13	TRBV19	NA	TRBJ2-7	CASKGNTYYEQYF	TGTGCCAGTAAGGGGAACACCTACTACGAGCAGTACTTC
NA	15	TRBV5-4	NA	TRBJ1-2	CASSPPDSLVYGYTF	TGTGCCAGCAGCCCCCCAGACAGTCTGGTCTATGGCTACACCTTC
NA	17	TRBV5-1	NA	TRBJ1-3	CASSLDPDRPRGNTIYF	TGCGCCAGCAGTCTTGATCCAGACAGGCCGCGGGGAAACACCATATATTTT
NA	15	TRBV6-2/TRBV6-3	TRBD1	TRBJ1-1	CASSSLQGAWTEAFF	TGTGCCAGCAGTTCTCTCCAGGGGGCGTGGACTGAAGCTTTCTTT
NA	14	TRBV5-1	TRBD1	TRBJ2-7	CASSPPQGANEQYF	TGCGCCAGCAGCCCCCCTCAGGGGGCCAACGAGCAGTACTTC
once	13	TRBV7-8	NA	TRBJ2-7	CASSLVQDYEQYF	TGTGCCAGCAGCTTAGTACAGGACTACGAGCAGTACTTC
NA	17	TRBV4-1	NA	TRBJ2-2	CASSQMTVASNTGELFF	TGCGCCAGCAGCCAAATGACAGTCGCTTCGAACACCGGGGAGCTGTTTTTT
NA	12	TRBV10-2	NA	TRBJ2-5	CASSEAEETQYF	TGCGCCAGCAGTGAAGCGGAAGAGACCCAGTACTTC
NA	11	TRBV29-1	NA	TRBJ1-1	CSVVQNTEAFF	TGCAGCGTTGTACAGAACACTGAAGCTTTCTTT
NA	11	TRBV7-9	NA	TRBJ1-2	CASSQDISYTF	TGTGCCAGCAGCCAGGACATCAGCTACACCTTC
once	15	TRBV5-8	TRBD1	TRBJ1-5	CASSPGQGESQPQHF	TGTGCCAGCAGCCCCGGACAGGGGGAAAGTCAGCCCCAGCATTTT
NA	17	TRBV7-9	TRBD1	TRBJ2-3	CASSSLQGSSSTDTQYF	TGTGCCAGCAGCTCATTACAGGGGTCATCTTCCACAGATACGCAGTATTTT
NA	14	TRBV6-5	NA	TRBJ1-4	CASSLWTTSGKLFF	TGTGCCAGCAGTTTGTGGACAACCTCCGGAAAACTGTTTTTT
NA	10	TRBV18	NA	TRBJ1-2	CASSPAARSF	TGTGCCAGCTCTCCCGCGGCGAGAAGCTTC
NA	13	TRBV7-3	TRBD2	TRBJ2-1	CASSYGLVNEQFF	TGTGCCAGCAGTTATGGACTAGTGAATGAGCAGTTCTTC
NA	13	TRBV2	TRBD1	TRBJ1-2	CASRGDSFYGYTF	TGTGCCAGCAGGGGGGACAGTTTTTATGGCTACACCTTC
NA	13	TRBV7-9	NA	TRBJ2-2	CASADWNTGELFF	TGTGCCAGCGCGGACTGGAACACCGGGGAGCTGTTTTTT
NA	12	TRBV19	NA	TRBJ1-1	CASSMGGTEAFF	TGTGCCAGTAGTATGGGAGGCACTGAAGCTTTCTTT
NA	16	TRBV5-6	NA	TRBJ1-5	CASSFSRALSNQPQHF	TGTGCCAGCAGCTTTAGCAGGGCTCTCAGCAATCAGCCCCAGCATTTT